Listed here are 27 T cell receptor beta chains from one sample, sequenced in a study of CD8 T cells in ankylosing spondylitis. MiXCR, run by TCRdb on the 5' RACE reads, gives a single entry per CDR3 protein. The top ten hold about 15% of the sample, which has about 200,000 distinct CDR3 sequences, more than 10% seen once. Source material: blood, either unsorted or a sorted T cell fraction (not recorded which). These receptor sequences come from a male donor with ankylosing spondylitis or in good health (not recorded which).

The CDR3 coding sequence is TGTGCCAGCAGCCCTGGGGAGGGCAGCTACTATGGCTACACCTTC. Translated: CASSPGEGSYYGYTF. The rearrangement links TRBV3-1 to TRBJ1-2; D is undetermined. V was trimmed by 4 bases and J by 3 bases, leaving 15 bases between them. The CDR3 has 15 amino acids. Looked up from germline, CDR1 is LGHDT and CDR2 is YNNKEL (reference sequence).

The DNA of the CDR3 is TGCAGTGCTAGAGGGGTCGCCTCGGCCAACGTCCTGACTTTC. It codes for CSARGVASANVLTF. This chain connects TRBV20-1 to TRBJ2-6; D not certain. The CDR3 totals 14 residues. The germline CDR1 and CDR2 sequences are DFQATT and SNEGSKA (reference sequence). The V end was cut by 1 base, the J end by 6 bases, with 10 bases between.

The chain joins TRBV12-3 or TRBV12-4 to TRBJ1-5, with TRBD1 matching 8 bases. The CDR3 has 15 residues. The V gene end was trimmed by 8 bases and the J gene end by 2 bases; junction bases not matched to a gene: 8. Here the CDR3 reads CASGAGTGGNQPQHF. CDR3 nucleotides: TGTGCCAGCGGGGCCGGGACAGGAGGCAATCAGCCCCAGCATTTT.

CDR3 bases: TGCAGTGCTCCCAATGTTGGGACGGGACTTTACGAGCAGTACTTC. It codes for CSAPNVGTGLYEQYF. This chain links TRBV20-1 with TRBJ2-7, with D perhaps TRBD2 (6 bases). The CDR3 sequence is 15 residues long. V lost 5 bases and J lost 4, with 21 bases in between. Germline values: CDR1 DFQATT, CDR2 SNEGSKA (reference sequence).

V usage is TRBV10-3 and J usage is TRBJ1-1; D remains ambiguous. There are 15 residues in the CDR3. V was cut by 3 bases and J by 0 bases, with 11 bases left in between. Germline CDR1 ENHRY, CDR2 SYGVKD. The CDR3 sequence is CAISEGSDVNTEAFF. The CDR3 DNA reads TGTGCCATCAGTGAAGGGTCAGACGTGAACACTGAAGCTTTCTTT.

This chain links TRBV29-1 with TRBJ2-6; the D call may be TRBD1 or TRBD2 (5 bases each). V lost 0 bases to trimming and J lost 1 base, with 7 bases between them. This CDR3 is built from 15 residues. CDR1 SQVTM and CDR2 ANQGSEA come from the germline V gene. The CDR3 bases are TGCAGCGTTGAAGAATGGGGGTCTGGGGCCAACGTCCTGACTTTC. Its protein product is CSVEEWGSGANVLTF.

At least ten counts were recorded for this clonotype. The CDR3 DNA follows: TGTGCCAGCAGTGACGGGCAGGAAGCAGATACGCAGTATTTT. Translation: CASSDGQEADTQYF. The chain joins TRBV6-4 to TRBJ2-3, with D unclear. The CDR3 runs 14 residues. Per the germline V gene, CDR1 is MRHNA and CDR2 is SNTAGT. Trimming left V 2 bases short and J 4 bases short, with 10 bases between.

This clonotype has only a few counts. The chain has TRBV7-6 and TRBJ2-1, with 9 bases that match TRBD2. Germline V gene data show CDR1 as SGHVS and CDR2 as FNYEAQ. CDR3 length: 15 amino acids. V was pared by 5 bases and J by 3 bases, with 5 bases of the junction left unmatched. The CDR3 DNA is TGTGCCAGCAGCCTAATAGCGGGGGACTACAATGAGCAGTTCTTC. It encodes CASSLIAGDYNEQFF.

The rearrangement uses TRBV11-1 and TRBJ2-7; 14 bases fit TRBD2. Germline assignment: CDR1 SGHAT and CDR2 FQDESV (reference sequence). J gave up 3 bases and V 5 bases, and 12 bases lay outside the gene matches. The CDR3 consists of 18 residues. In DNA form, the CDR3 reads TGTGCCAGCAGCCCCGGACTAGCGGGAGGCCTCTCCTACTACGAGCAGTACTTC. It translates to CASSPGLAGGLSYYEQYF. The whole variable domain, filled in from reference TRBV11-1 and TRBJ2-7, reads EAEVAQSPRYKITEKSQAVAFWCDPISGHATLYWYRQILGQGPELLVQFQDESVVDDSQLPKDRFSAERLKGVDSTLKIQPAELGDSAMYLCASSPGLAGGLSYYEQYFGPGTRLTVT.

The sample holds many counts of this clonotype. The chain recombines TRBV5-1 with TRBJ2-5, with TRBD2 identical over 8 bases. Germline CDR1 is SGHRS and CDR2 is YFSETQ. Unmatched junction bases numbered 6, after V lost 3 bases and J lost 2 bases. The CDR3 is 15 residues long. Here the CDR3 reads CASSYGLAIQETQYF. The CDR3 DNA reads TGCGCCAGCAGCTACGGACTAGCAATTCAAGAGACCCAGTACTTC.

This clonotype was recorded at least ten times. In DNA, the CDR3 is TGCGCCAGCAGCCAAGGGTCGAGACAGGGAGGCTATGGCTACACCTTC. This translates into CASSQGSRQGGYGYTF. The genes are TRBV4-1 and TRBJ1-2; TRBD1 matches at 7 bases. Germline V gene sequence: CDR1 MGHRA, CDR2 YSYEKL. The CDR3 is 16 amino acids. V was pared by 1 base and J by 4 bases, with 9 bases of the junction left unmatched.

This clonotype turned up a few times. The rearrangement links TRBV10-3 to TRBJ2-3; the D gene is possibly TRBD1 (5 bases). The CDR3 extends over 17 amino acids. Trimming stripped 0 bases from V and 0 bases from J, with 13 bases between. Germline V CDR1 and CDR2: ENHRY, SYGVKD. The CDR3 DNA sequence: TGTGCCATCAGTGAGTCTGAACAGGTCCTAAGCACAGATACGCAGTATTTT. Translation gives CAISESEQVLSTDTQYF.

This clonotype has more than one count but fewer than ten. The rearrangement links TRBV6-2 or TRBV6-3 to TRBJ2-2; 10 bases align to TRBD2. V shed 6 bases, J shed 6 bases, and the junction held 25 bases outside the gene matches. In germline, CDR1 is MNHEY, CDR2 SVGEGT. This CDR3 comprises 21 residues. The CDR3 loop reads CASSNFPDSPSGRIGAGELFF. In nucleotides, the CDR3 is TGTGCCAGCAGCAACTTCCCGGACAGCCCTAGCGGGAGAATTGGGGCCGGGGAGCTGTTTTTT.

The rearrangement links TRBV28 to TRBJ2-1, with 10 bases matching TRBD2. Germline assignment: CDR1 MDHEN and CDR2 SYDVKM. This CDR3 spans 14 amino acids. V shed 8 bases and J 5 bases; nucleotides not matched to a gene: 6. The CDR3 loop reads CASLSGRANNEQFF. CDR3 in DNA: TGTGCCAGCTTAAGCGGGAGGGCCAACAATGAGCAGTTCTTC.

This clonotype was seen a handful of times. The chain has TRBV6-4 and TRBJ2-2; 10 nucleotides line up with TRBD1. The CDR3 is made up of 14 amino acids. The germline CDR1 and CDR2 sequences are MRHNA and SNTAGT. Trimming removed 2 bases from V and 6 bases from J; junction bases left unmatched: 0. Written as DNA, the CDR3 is TGTGCCAGCAGTGACGGACAGGGGGCCGGGGAGCTGTTTTTT. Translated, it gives CASSDGQGAGELFF.

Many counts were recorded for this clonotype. This CDR3 reads CASSNRVGELFF. The CDR3 coding sequence is TGTGCCAGCAGTAATCGGGTCGGGGAGCTGTTTTTT. The chain recombines TRBV12-3 or TRBV12-4 with TRBJ2-2, with D unresolved. V lost 5 bases, J lost 7 bases, and 8 bases lay in between. There are 12 residues in the CDR3.

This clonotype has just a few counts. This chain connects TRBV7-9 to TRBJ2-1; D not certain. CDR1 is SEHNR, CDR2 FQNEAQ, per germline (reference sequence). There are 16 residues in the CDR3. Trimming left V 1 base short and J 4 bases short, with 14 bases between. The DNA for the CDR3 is TGTGCCAGCAGCTTAGTGTTGTCGGCCATATACAATGAGCAGTTCTTC. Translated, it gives CASSLVLSAIYNEQFF. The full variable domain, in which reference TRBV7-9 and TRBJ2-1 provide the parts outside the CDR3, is DTGVSQNPRHKITKRGQNVTFRCDPISEHNRLYWYRQTLGQGPEFLTYFQNEAQLEKSRLLSDRFSAERPKGSFSTLEIQRTEQGDSAMYLCASSLVLSAIYNEQFFGPGTRLTVL.

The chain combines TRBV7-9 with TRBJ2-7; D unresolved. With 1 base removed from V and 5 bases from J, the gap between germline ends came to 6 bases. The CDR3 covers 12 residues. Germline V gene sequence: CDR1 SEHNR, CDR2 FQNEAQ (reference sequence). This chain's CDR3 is CASSLVSHEQYF. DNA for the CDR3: TGTGCCAGCAGCTTAGTTTCCCACGAGCAGTACTTC. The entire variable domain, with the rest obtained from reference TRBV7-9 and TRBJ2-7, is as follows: DTGVSQNPRHKITKRGQNVTFRCDPISEHNRLYWYRQTLGQGPEFLTYFQNEAQLEKSRLLSDRFSAERPKGSFSTLEIQRTEQGDSAMYLCASSLVSHEQYFGPGTRLTVT.

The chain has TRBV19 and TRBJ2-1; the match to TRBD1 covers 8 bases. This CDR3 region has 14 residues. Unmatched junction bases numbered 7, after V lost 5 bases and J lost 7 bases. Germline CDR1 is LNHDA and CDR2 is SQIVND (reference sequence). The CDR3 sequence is CASSYRGKLNEQFF. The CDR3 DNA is TGTGCCAGTAGTTACAGGGGGAAGCTGAATGAGCAGTTCTTC.

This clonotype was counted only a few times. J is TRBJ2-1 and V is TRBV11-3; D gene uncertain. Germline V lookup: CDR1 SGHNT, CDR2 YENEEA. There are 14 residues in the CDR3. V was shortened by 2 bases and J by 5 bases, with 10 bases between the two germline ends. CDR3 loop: CASSLMGRNNEQFF. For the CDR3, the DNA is TGTGCCAGCAGCTTAATGGGCAGGAACAATGAGCAGTTCTTC.

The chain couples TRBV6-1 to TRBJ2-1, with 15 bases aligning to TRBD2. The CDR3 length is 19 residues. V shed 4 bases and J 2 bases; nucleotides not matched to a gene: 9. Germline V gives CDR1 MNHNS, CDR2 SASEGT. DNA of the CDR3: TGTGCCAGCAGTGGGGCTGGACTAGCGGGGGGGCTGACCTACAATGAGCAGTTCTTC. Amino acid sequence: CASSGAGLAGGLTYNEQFF.

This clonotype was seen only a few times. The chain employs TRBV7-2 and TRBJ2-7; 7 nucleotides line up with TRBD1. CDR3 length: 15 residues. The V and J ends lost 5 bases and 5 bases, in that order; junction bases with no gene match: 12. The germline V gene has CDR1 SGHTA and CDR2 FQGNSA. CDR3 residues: CASSAPDRVINEQYF. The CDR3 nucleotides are TGTGCCAGCAGCGCCCCTGACAGGGTGATTAACGAGCAGTACTTC.

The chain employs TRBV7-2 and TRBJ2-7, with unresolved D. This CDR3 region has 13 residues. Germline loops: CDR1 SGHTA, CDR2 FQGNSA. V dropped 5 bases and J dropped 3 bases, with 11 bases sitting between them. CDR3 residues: CASSNSRLYEQYF. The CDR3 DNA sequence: TGTGCCAGCAGCAACTCACGGCTCTACGAGCAGTACTTC.

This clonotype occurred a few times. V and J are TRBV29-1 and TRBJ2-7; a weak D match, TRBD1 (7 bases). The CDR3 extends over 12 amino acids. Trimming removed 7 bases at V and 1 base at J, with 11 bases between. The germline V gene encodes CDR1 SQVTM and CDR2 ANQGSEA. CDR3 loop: CSGGDRSYEQYF. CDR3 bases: TGCAGCGGGGGGGACAGATCCTACGAGCAGTACTTC.

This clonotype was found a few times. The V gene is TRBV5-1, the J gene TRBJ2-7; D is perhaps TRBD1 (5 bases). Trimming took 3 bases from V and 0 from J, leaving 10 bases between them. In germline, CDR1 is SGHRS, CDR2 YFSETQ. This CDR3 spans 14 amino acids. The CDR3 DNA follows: TGCGCCAGCAGCTGGGGCTCAAGCTCCTACGAGCAGTACTTC. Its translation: CASSWGSSSYEQYF.

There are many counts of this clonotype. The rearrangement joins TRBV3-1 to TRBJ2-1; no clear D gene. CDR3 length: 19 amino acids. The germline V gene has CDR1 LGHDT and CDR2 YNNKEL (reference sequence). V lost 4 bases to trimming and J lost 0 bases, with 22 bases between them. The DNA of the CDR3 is TGTGCCAGCAGCCCCCGGAATCCCTCTTTTTCCAGCTCCTACAATGAGCAGTTCTTC. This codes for CASSPRNPSFSSSYNEQFF.

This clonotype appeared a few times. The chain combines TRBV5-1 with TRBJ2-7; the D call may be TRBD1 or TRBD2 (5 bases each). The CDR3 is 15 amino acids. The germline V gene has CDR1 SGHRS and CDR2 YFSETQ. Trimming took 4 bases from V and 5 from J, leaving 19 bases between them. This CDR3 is CASSPLGDGSNEQYF. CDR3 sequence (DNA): TGCGCCAGCAGCCCCCTCGGGGACGGATCAAACGAGCAGTACTTC.